This T cell receptor (beta chain) emerged from a study of blood T cell repertoires in COVID-19 (dated by TCRdb to the early 2020s). Regarding the research as a whole: Samples from collaborators originated in the United States, Italy and Spain and spanned both the acute and convalescent phases of COVID-19. The material from the prospective study consisted of cDNA or gDNA derived from T cells, B-cell-depleted T cells, or PBMCs. Subjects who had been exposed to COVID-19, were actively infected with it, or had recovered from it provided the deeply sampled blood TCRbeta repertoires that made up the dataset. The repertoires were released in a freely available public database meant as a resource for research on the immune response to SARS-CoV-2. The samples were drawn from the first 160 participants of the ongoing ImmuneRACE study and from 1,254 subjects provided by 6 global collaborators. The sample metadata nearly always contained a de-identified subject ID, COVID-19 status, age in years and sex. HLA class I and class II types, where available, came from metadata supplied by the sample provider rather than from assay-based typing.

Study-wide conclusions, independent of this receptor: The quantity of clinical and demographic metadata differed by source and by participant and was supplied without curation.

A note on this clone: It lacks a known antigen. No much larger clone exists at a distance of one base, and base qualities are not known.

Including cysteine and phenylalanine, the CDR3 has 14 amino acids. Of the read, only the CDR3 DNA is kept; its 42 bases are in frame from base 1. Based on the germline V gene, the CDR1 and CDR2 sequences are SGHDT and YYEEEE. The germline V and J ends show losses of 4 bases and 3 bases respectively, and no gene match explains 2 bases of the junction. Whole blood was collected in K2EDTA tubes by collaborating institutions according to the institutions' own protocols. Collaborator samples were shipped for TCRbeta analysis as frozen whole blood, isolated PBMCs, or DNA extracted from either sample type. TCRbeta CDR3 regions were amplified from genomic DNA by means of the immunoSEQ Assay, a bias-controlled multiplex PCR. Regarding the original processing steps: The number of nucleated cells in each sample was estimated by amplification of reference gene primers within the assay. To quantify the absolute abundance of each unique TCRbeta CDR3 rearrangement, sequence reads were collapsed and filtered. For each sample, productive Simpson clonality was calculated as the square root of Simpson's diversity index over productive rearrangements. TCRdb retrieved this table from immuneACCESS and kept in-frame rearrangements only. Not all clones are present; in checked studies, unresolved V genes account for under half, and no reason is known for the remainder. V and J calls plus clone size are reproduced from that table; the DNA served to infer D and trimming. In this sample the table shows roughly 230,000 clones, less than 90% of which occur a single time. The ten largest clones capture under 2% of the sample.

This chain joins TRBV5-6 to TRBJ2-1, with 9 central nucleotides matching TRBD2. The sample taken for sequencing was peripheral blood. The receptor was derived from a man between 65 and 85 years old with acute or convalescent COVID-19. The DNA reads as follows: TGTGCCAGCAGCAGGACTAGCGACTACAATGAGCAGTTCTTC. It translates to CASSRTSDYNEQFF.